This passage covers 26 T cell receptor beta chains from one sample sequenced in a study of T cells in Graves' hyperthyroidism and ophthalmopathy. Template material for amplifying TCR beta CDR3 regions consisted of RNA transcripts. HTBI primers were used for first-round RT-PCR of the TCR CDR3. TCRdb processed the multiplex PCR reads anew with MiXCR; each CDR3 protein has one entry. The sample has around 400,000 distinct CDR3 sequences, about 13% seen once. Sequencing was performed on blood. These receptors originate from a woman aged 18-30 years with Graves' hyperthyroidism.

The chain uses TRBV19 and TRBJ1-3; unclear D gene. The CDR3 runs 16 residues. CDR1 and CDR2 from the germline V gene are LNHDA and SQIVND (reference sequence). V was clipped by 7 bases and J by 0 bases, with 16 bases between them. DNA of the CDR3: TGTGCCAGTACCCAACGGAACCCCCTCTCTGGAAACACCATATATTTT. Translated: CASTQRNPLSGNTIYF.

This clonotype appeared many times. The chain carries TRBV18 and TRBJ2-3, with D perhaps matching TRBD2 (5 bases). Looked up from germline, CDR1 is KGHSH and CDR2 is LQKENI. This CDR3 has 13 amino acids. Trimming pared 5 bases from V and 1 base from J, leaving 7 bases between. The CDR3 DNA reads TGTGCCAGCTCAACCGGGGGCACAGATACGCAGTATTTT. Encoded protein: CASSTGGTDTQYF.

V is TRBV7-9 and J is TRBJ2-7; 14 nucleotides align to TRBD2. This CDR3 spans 15 amino acids. Per germline, CDR1 SEHNR and CDR2 FQNEAQ (reference sequence). V trimming: 1 base; J trimming: 9 bases; junction bases outside the gene matches: 5. CDR3 sequence reads: CASSLGTSGRNGQYF. The CDR3 bases are TGTGCCAGCAGCTTAGGGACTAGCGGGAGGAATGGGCAGTACTTC.

This clonotype was counted at least ten times. This chain links TRBV6-2 or TRBV6-3 with TRBJ2-3; TRBD2 matches 8 bases. There are 17 residues in the CDR3. V was pared by 2 bases and J by 2 bases, with 9 bases of the junction left unmatched. CDR1 and CDR2 from the germline V gene are MNHEY and SVGEGT. CDR3 in DNA: TGTGCCAGCAGTTACGAACAACTAGCGGTGTTCACAGATACGCAGTATTTT. As protein: CASSYEQLAVFTDTQYF.

This clonotype was detected ten times or more. The chain has TRBV6-2 or TRBV6-3 and TRBJ1-2, with no clear D. The CDR3 runs 13 residues. Germline loops: CDR1 MNHEY, CDR2 SVGEGT. Deletions cut 3 bases from V and 3 bases from J, with 8 bases between. CDR3 DNA: TGTGCCAGCAGTTATCGAGCAGACTATGGCTACACCTTC. Its protein is CASSYRADYGYTF.

This clonotype occurred a few times. The rearrangement uses TRBV6-1 and TRBJ1-1; D remains unclear. This CDR3 region has 11 residues. Trimming shortened V by 8 bases and J by 11 bases, and 15 bases separated the two germline ends. Germline values: CDR1 MNHNS, CDR2 SASEGT. CDR3 DNA: TGTGCCAGCCTTCAGCAGCCTCGGGCTTTCTTT. Its translation is CASLQQPRAFF.

This clonotype was recorded at least ten times. V and J are TRBV5-1 and TRBJ1-2, with 8 bases lining up with TRBD1. With 0 bases clipped from V and 5 bases from J, the junction kept 9 bases outside the gene matches. The CDR3 contains 16 residues. CDR1 and CDR2 from the germline V gene are SGHRS and YFSETQ. The CDR3 loop reads CASSLAPGGHPYGYTF. CDR3 DNA: TGCGCCAGCAGCTTGGCCCCAGGGGGCCACCCTTATGGCTACACCTTC.

This clonotype came up a few times. The chain recombines TRBV6-1 with TRBJ2-7, with TRBD1 matching over 7 bases. Germline CDR1 and CDR2: MNHNS and SASEGT. The CDR3 is 15 residues long. J gave up 0 bases and V 2 bases, and 4 bases lay outside the gene matches. This CDR3 reads CASSEPGTVSYEQYF. DNA for the CDR3: TGTGCCAGCAGTGAACCCGGGACAGTCTCCTACGAGCAGTACTTC.

About this clonotype: Its ends do not fully match the called genes, so a read error is possible. The chain uses TRBV15 and TRBJ2-2, with TRBD2 identical over 10 bases. This CDR3 region has 17 residues. Germline-derived CDR1 and CDR2 are LNHNV and YYDKDF (reference sequence). CDR3 amino acids: CATSRESGGASGGELFF. CDR3 DNA: TGCGCCACCAGCAGAGAAAGCGGGGGGGCCTCTGGCGGGGAGCTGTTTTTT. Full variable domain (rest looked up from reference TRBV15 and TRBJ2-2): DAMVIQNPRYQVTQFGKPVTLSCSQTLNHNVMYWYQQKSSQAPKLLFHYYDKDFNNEADTPDNFQSRRPNTSFCFLDIRSPGLGDTAMYLCATSRESGGASGGELFFGEGSRLTVL.

The chain carries TRBV28 and TRBJ2-7; 9 bases line up with TRBD1. Germline assignment: CDR1 MDHEN and CDR2 SYDVKM. V lost 7 bases and J lost 6; bases outside the gene matches: 10. The CDR3 is 14 residues long. The CDR3 sequence: CASTSGTGSGEQYF. Written as DNA, the CDR3 is TGTGCCAGCACCTCCGGGACAGGGTCAGGCGAGCAGTACTTC.

This clonotype came up many times. The chain joins TRBV5-1 to TRBJ2-1, with D tentatively TRBD1 (6 bases). Germline CDR1 reads SGHRS; CDR2 reads YFSETQ. This CDR3 spans 16 amino acids. The germline V and J ends were trimmed by 5 bases and 6 bases, with 21 bases remaining between them. The CDR3 loop reads CASSQDRDNLFNEQFF. The DNA for the CDR3 is TGCGCCAGCAGTCAGGACCGGGACAACCTGTTCAATGAGCAGTTCTTC.

This clonotype was seen at least ten times. This sequence joins TRBV6-1 and TRBJ1-4; D ambiguous. CDR3 length equals 16 residues. The V end lost 2 bases, the J end lost 0 bases, and 10 bases lay between the germline ends. Germline V CDR1 and CDR2: MNHNS, SASEGT. The chain's CDR3 is CASSEWLGATNEKLFF. The CDR3 nucleotides are TGTGCCAGCAGTGAATGGTTGGGTGCAACTAATGAAAAACTGTTTTTT.

There are many counts of this clonotype. The rearrangement joins TRBV6-1 to TRBJ1-2; a weak D match, TRBD1 (5 bases). Germline V lookup: CDR1 MNHNS, CDR2 SASEGT. This CDR3 region has 12 residues. V shed 8 bases and J shed 2 bases, with 9 bases lying between them. The CDR3 nucleotides read TGTGCCAGCGGGTCAGGGAACTATGGCTACACCTTC. It yields the protein CASGSGNYGYTF.

This clonotype was detected ten times or more. The chain couples TRBV20-1 to TRBJ1-1, with 7 positions matching TRBD1. J gave up 8 bases and V 6 bases, and 9 bases lay outside the gene matches. The CDR3 has 12 amino acids. Germline lookup yields CDR1 DFQATT and CDR2 SNEGSKA (reference sequence). The CDR3 here is CSARQGGKEAFF. The CDR3 DNA reads TGCAGTGCGAGACAGGGAGGTAAGGAAGCTTTCTTT.

This clonotype appeared a few times. CDR3 residues: CASSEGGGIKLFF. The CDR3 DNA reads TGTGCCAGCAGTGAAGGAGGGGGGATAAAACTGTTTTTT. This chain uses TRBV25-1 with TRBJ1-4, with a possible D match to TRBD1 (6 bases). Germline CDR1 is MGHDK and CDR2 is SYGVNS. This CDR3 comprises 13 residues. V dropped 2 bases and J dropped 10 bases, with 11 bases sitting between them. The full variable domain, completed using reference TRBV25-1 and TRBJ1-4, is EADIYQTPRYLVIGTGKKITLECSQTMGHDKMYWYQQDPGMELHLIHYSYGVNSTEKGDLSSESTVSRIRTEHFPLTLESARPSHTSQYLCASSEGGGIKLFFGSGTQLSVL.

This clonotype was detected only a few times. The rearrangement joins TRBV4-2 to TRBJ1-6; D may be TRBD1 (6 bases). The CDR3 loop spans 15 amino acids. Between the trimmed V and J ends, which lost 4 bases and 5 bases, there was a span of 12 bases. CDR1 and CDR2 (germline): LGHNA, YNFKEQ. CDR3 nucleotides: TGTGCCAGCAGCCGGGACTACAGGGATAATTCACCCCTCCACTTT. It translates to CASSRDYRDNSPLHF.

This clonotype was recorded many times. The rearrangement uses TRBV9 and TRBJ1-5, with TRBD1 identical over 7 bases. Germline V CDR1 and CDR2: SGDLS, YYNGEE. The CDR3 sequence is 13 residues long. J was trimmed by 6 bases and V by 3 bases; bases with no gene match: 3. The DNA for the CDR3 is TGTGCCAGCAGCGCAGGGGGAACTCAGCCCCAGCATTTT. Translated, it gives CASSAGGTQPQHF.

This clonotype has at least ten counts. The rearrangement uses TRBV11-2 and TRBJ2-7; TRBD2 aligns across 9 bases. Trimming at V came to 0 bases and at J to 7 bases, leaving 7 bases not matched to a gene. The CDR3 runs to 15 residues. Germline V gene data show CDR1 as SGHAT and CDR2 as FQNNGV. CDR3 in amino acids: CASSLDRGGAREQYF. The CDR3 coding sequence is TGTGCCAGCAGCTTAGATCGCGGGGGGGCGAGGGAGCAGTACTTC.

About this clonotype itself: With a much larger clone just one base away, this may be a read error. The chain is built from TRBV27 and TRBJ1-2; unclear D gene. The CDR3 contains 13 residues. Germline CDR1 MNHEY, CDR2 SMNVEV (reference sequence). CDR3 in amino acids: CASSSSPVYGHTF. The CDR3 coding sequence is TGTGCCAGCAGTTCCTCCCCCGTCTATGGCCACACCTTC.

This clonotype was observed many times. V usage is TRBV7-3 and J usage is TRBJ1-1, with D possibly TRBD1 on 6 matching bases. Germline CDR1 and CDR2: SGHTA and FQGTGA. The CDR3 covers 14 residues. Trimming took 5 bases from V and 3 from J, leaving 13 bases between them. The DNA for the CDR3 is TGTGCCAGCAGCCCCGTGGGGGCGTACACTGAAGCTTTCTTT. It specifies CASSPVGAYTEAFF.

This clonotype has a handful of counts. The rearrangement uses TRBV29-1 and TRBJ1-2; 10 bases are shared with TRBD1. Germline values: CDR1 SQVTM, CDR2 ANQGSEA. The junction had 16 bases not matched to a gene; V was cut back by 5 bases and J by 7 bases. The CDR3 is 16 amino acids. Written as DNA, the CDR3 is TGCAGCGTTACGACAGGGGGCGGGATATTGGGGCCTGGCTACACCTTC. This codes for CSVTTGGGILGPGYTF.

The table lists this clonotype with many counts. V is TRBV6-1 and J is TRBJ1-5, with 8 bases matching TRBD1. Losses at the gene ends were 2 bases for V and 6 bases for J; bases not matched to a gene: 9. Germline V CDR1 and CDR2: MNHNS, SASEGT. CDR3 length equals 16 residues. The CDR3 reads CASSETRRGQGQPQHF. For the CDR3, the DNA is TGTGCCAGCAGTGAAACCCGCAGGGGGCAGGGTCAGCCCCAGCATTTT.

There are many counts of this clonotype. V usage is TRBV5-1 and J usage is TRBJ2-1; no clear D gene. V shed 0 bases and J shed 2 bases, with 15 bases lying between them. The CDR3 spans 17 residues. Germline lookup yields CDR1 SGHRS and CDR2 YFSETQ. This CDR3 is CASSLVRTPVTYNEQFF. CDR3 bases: TGCGCCAGCAGCTTGGTTCGGACCCCCGTCACCTACAATGAGCAGTTCTTC.

J is TRBJ1-1 and V is TRBV6-2 or TRBV6-3, with D uncertain. CDR1 and CDR2 from the germline V gene are MNHEY and SVGEGT. The length of the CDR3 is 14 residues. Trimming removed 4 bases at V and 7 bases at J, with 16 bases between. CDR3 loop: CASSLEGVRGEAFF. CDR3 nucleotide sequence: TGTGCCAGCAGTTTAGAGGGTGTTCGGGGTGAAGCTTTCTTT.

This clonotype has a handful of counts. V usage is TRBV6-6 and J usage is TRBJ2-2; D may be TRBD1 (5 bases). Germline values: CDR1 MNHNY, CDR2 SVGAGI (reference sequence). Trimming removed 0 bases from V and 0 bases from J, with 17 bases in between. CDR3 length: 19 amino acids. The CDR3 loop reads CASSYSSGHGRSNTGELFF. In nucleotides, the CDR3 is TGTGCCAGCAGTTACTCATCTGGACACGGAAGATCGAACACCGGGGAGCTGTTTTTT.

This clonotype showed up many times. In DNA form, the CDR3 reads TGTGCCAGCAGACAGGAAGGTTCCGACAATCAGCCCCAGCATTTT. It encodes CASRQEGSDNQPQHF. V and J are TRBV28 and TRBJ1-5, with D tentatively TRBD1 (5 bases). CDR1 and CDR2 from the germline V gene are MDHEN and SYDVKM. The CDR3 sequence is 15 residues long. V lost 6 bases and J lost 3, with 15 bases in between.